These T cell receptor beta chains were read from a single sample in a study of T cells in Graves' hyperthyroidism and ophthalmopathy. From the multiplex PCR reads, TCRdb called clonotypes with MiXCR, one entry per CDR3 protein. The table has around 390,000 distinct CDR3 sequences, roughly 15% seen once. The sample taken for sequencing was blood. The receptors derive from a woman aged 25 to 39 with Graves' ophthalmopathy. CDR3s include the opening cysteine and the closing phenylalanine or tryptophan.

CDR3 protein: CSGGGPPYEQYF
V gene: TRBV20-1

CDR3 protein: CASSLPGTGDEKLFF
V gene: TRBV18

CDR3 protein: CASSSARGKAKNIQYF
V gene: TRBV7-2

CDR3 protein: CASSRPLNGIHSTDTQYF
V gene: TRBV6-1

CDR3 protein: CASSLTPGQGIRNEQFF
V gene: TRBV7-3

CDR3 protein: CSAKGYEQYF
V gene: TRBV20-1

CDR3 protein: CASTIVAGGPGEQFF
V gene: TRBV4-1

CDR3 protein: CASSLSAEKNQPQHF
V gene: TRBV5-1

CDR3 protein: CAIRADRGRETQYF
V gene: TRBV10-3

CDR3 protein: CASSEAPRGIYGYTF
V gene: TRBV6-1

CDR3 protein: CASSFGLAGSPPGGELFF
V gene: TRBV5-5

CDR3 protein: CASSSAIASGFPRSYEQYF
V gene: TRBV12-3/TRBV12-4

CDR3 protein: CASSLDLGTDYEQYF
V gene: TRBV7-2

CDR3 protein: CASSSLVQEQFF
V gene: TRBV25-1

CDR3 protein: CASSLRNLGISGNTIYF
V gene: TRBV7-8

CDR3 protein: CSALLQGRGDTQYF
V gene: TRBV29-1

CDR3 protein: CASSLRGNTGELFF
V gene: TRBV7-2

CDR3 protein: CASSVDSGEGYGYTF
V gene: TRBV9

CDR3 protein: CASSSTQQGAKNIQYF
V gene: TRBV28

CDR3 protein: CASSPSGPAYNEQFF
V gene: TRBV13

CDR3 protein: CASRESLADVFF
V gene: TRBV12-3/TRBV12-4

CDR3 protein: CASSLDTSPLHF
V gene: TRBV7-2

CDR3 protein: CAWSLAGMSTDTQYF
V gene: TRBV30

CDR3 protein: CAWSAGVHQPQHF
V gene: TRBV30

CDR3 protein: CASRIDRGPLSTDTQYF
V gene: TRBV5-8

CDR3 protein: CAWSAGNLYGYTF
V gene: TRBV30

CDR3 protein: CASSYDRVRGYTF
V gene: TRBV6-2/TRBV6-3

CDR3 protein: CSARVSDYNEQFF
V gene: TRBV20-1

CDR3 protein: CASIPRNLAGWFF
V gene: TRBV27

CDR3 protein: CASSYRLGQIYEQYF
V gene: TRBV6-1

CDR3 protein: CASMWYGELFF
V gene: TRBV28

CDR3 protein: CARSSAYEQYF
V gene: TRBV27

CDR3 protein: CGARHPEVTQYF
V gene: TRBV20-1

CDR3 protein: CASRDLGGLDNEQFF
V gene: TRBV6-1

CDR3 protein: CSAGETGGWGETQYF
V gene: TRBV20-1

CDR3 protein: CASKEVRGGKVAQYF
V gene: TRBV27

CDR3 protein: CASSFGGGWTEAFF
V gene: TRBV5-1

CDR3 protein: CASSLGFRDTEAFF
V gene: TRBV11-3

CDR3 protein: CASSARLGQGRVDYGYTF
V gene: TRBV9

CDR3 protein: CASSLRPSTGGPQETQYF
V gene: TRBV4-2

CDR3 protein: CASSELGVSYEQYF
V gene: TRBV6-1

CDR3 protein: CASSPLSSSGANVLTF
V gene: TRBV18

CDR3 protein: CASSPFGQGLAKNIQYF
V gene: TRBV7-8

CDR3 protein: CASSLARQGGYTF
V gene: TRBV7-6

CDR3 protein: CASRDRDSRYNEQFF
V gene: TRBV6-1

CDR3 protein: CGSGGKNTGELFF
V gene: TRBV20-1

CDR3 protein: CATSDFDRDNEQFF
V gene: TRBV24-1

CDR3 protein: CASSLAGGEKLFF
V gene: TRBV12-3/TRBV12-4

CDR3 protein: CASSPIGSSYNEQFF
V gene: TRBV9

CDR3 protein: CASSLVSGGSPLHF
V gene: TRBV12-3/TRBV12-4

CDR3 protein: CASSYGQGVPYEQYF
V gene: TRBV28

CDR3 protein: CSGGGGPSYEQYF
V gene: TRBV29-1

CDR3 protein: CASSPLGDYNEQFF
V gene: TRBV18

CDR3 protein: CASSFFWGDSSYEQYF
V gene: TRBV12-3/TRBV12-4

CDR3 protein: CASSYREANEQYF
V gene: TRBV6-6

CDR3 protein: CASSFTHGGEQYF
V gene: TRBV28

CDR3 protein: CASSGLAGGFGEQFF
V gene: TRBV19

CDR3 protein: CASSLGQPQETQYF
V gene: TRBV12-3/TRBV12-4

CDR3 protein: CASSTGQSNSPLHF
V gene: TRBV27

CDR3 protein: CASSVTLQGGNTEAFF
V gene: TRBV9